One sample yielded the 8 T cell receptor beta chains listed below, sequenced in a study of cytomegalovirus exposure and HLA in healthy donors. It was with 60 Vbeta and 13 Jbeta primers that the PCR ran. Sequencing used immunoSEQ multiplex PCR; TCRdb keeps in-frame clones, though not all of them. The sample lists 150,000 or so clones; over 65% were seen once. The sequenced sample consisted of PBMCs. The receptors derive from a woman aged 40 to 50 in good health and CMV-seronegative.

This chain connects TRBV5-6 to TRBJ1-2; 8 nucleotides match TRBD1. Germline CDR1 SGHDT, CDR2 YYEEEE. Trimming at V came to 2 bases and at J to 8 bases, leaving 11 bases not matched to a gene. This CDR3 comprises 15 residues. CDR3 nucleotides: TGTGCCAGCAGCTTTACGGGGGACAGGCCCGGGGGCTACACCTTC. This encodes CASSFTGDRPGGYTF.

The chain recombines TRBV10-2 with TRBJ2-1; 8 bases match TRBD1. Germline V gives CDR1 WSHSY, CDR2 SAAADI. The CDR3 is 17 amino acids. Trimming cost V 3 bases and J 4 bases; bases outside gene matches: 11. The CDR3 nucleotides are TGCGCCAGCAGTGACGTGACAGGGGAGGCTTTATACAATGAGCAGTTCTTC. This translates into CASSDVTGEALYNEQFF.

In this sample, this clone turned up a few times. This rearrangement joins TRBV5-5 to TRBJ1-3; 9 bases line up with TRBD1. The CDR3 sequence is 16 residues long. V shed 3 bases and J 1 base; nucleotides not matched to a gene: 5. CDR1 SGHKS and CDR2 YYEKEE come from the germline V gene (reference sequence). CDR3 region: CASSSLQGASGNTIYF. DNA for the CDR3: TGTGCCAGCAGCTCCCTACAGGGGGCTTCTGGAAACACCATATATTTT.

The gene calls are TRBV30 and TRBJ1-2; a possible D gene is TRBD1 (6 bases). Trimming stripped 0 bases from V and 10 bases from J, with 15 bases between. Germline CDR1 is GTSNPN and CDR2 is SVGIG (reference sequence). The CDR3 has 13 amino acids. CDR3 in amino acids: CAWSVQGDTLYTF. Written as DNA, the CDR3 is TGTGCCTGGAGTGTACAAGGGGACACGCTCTACACCTTC.

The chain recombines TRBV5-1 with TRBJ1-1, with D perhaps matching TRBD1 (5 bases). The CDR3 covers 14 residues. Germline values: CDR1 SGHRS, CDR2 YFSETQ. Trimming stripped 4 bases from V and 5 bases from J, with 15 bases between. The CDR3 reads CASSPTFGGTEAFF. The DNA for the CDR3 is TGCGCCAGCAGCCCTACCTTCGGGGGGACTGAAGCTTTCTTT.

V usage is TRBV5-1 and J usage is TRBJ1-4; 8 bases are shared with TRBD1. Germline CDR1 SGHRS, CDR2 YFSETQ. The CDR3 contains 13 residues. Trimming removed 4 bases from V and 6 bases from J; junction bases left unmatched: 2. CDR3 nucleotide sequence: TGCGCCAGCAGCCCGACAGGGGATGAAAAACTGTTTTTT. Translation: CASSPTGDEKLFF.

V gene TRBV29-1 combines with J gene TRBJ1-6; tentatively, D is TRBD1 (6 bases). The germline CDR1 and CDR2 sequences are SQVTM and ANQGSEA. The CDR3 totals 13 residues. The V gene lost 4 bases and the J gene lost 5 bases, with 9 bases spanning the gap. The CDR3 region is CSVGAGDNSPLHF. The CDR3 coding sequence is TGCAGCGTTGGGGCAGGGGATAATTCACCCCTCCACTTT.

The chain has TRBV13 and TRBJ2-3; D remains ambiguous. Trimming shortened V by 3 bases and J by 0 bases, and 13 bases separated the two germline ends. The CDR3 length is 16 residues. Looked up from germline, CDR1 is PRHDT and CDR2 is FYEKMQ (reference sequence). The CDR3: CASSLERELSTDTQYF. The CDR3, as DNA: TGTGCCAGCAGCTTGGAGCGCGAGCTTAGCACAGATACGCAGTATTTT. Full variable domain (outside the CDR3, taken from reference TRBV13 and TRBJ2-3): AAGVIQSPRHLIKEKRETATLKCYPIPRHDTVYWYQQGPGQDPQFLISFYEKMQSDKGSIPDRFSAQQFSDYHSELNMSSLELGDSALYFCASSLERELSTDTQYFGPGTRLTVL.